The 28 T cell receptor beta chains given below trace back to one sample, sequenced in a study of identical twins. TCRdb re-called the 5' RACE reads with MiXCR, one entry per CDR3 protein. The sample contains 400,000 to 650,000 distinct CDR3 sequences, under 25% of which appear only once. Separately, the same data were catalogued under a study of T cells expressing NK-cell markers.

The sample was CD4+ T cells sorted from blood. The receptors were sampled from a woman aged 18-35 years in good health.

This chain uses TRBV9 with TRBJ2-5; 11 bases are shared with TRBD2. Germline CDR1 and CDR2: SGDLS and YYNGEE. With V trimmed by 1 base and J by 0 bases, 2 bases remained unmatched. The CDR3 extends over 16 amino acids. CDR3 loop: CASSVTSGGYQETQYF. CDR3 in DNA: TGTGCCAGCAGCGTAACTAGCGGGGGCTACCAAGAGACCCAGTACTTC.

The table lists this clonotype with a few counts. The chain is built from TRBV20-1 and TRBJ2-3; D possibly matches TRBD1 or TRBD2 (5 bases each). The CDR3 spans 16 residues. The V gene's germline CDR1 is DFQATT and CDR2 SNEGSKA (reference sequence). CDR3 residues: CSGTFRTLSSTDTQYF. CDR3 nucleotides: TGCAGCGGGACGTTCCGGACCCTGTCTAGCACAGATACGCAGTATTTT.

This clonotype was seen a handful of times. The V call is TRBV10-3, the J call TRBJ2-7; TRBD2 matches 10 bases. CDR1 and CDR2 (germline): ENHRY, SYGVKD. V was clipped by 6 bases and J by 2 bases; unmatched bases: 7. This CDR3 spans 15 amino acids. The CDR3 sequence is CAISYLAGVAYEQYF. CDR3 sequence (DNA): TGTGCCATCAGCTACCTAGCGGGGGTGGCCTACGAGCAGTACTTC.

The table lists this clonotype with many counts. The J gene is TRBJ1-1, the V gene TRBV12-3 or TRBV12-4; unclear D gene. V lost 7 bases to trimming and J lost 1 base, with 10 bases between them. There are 13 residues in the CDR3. The CDR3: CASTSFTNTEAFF. Written as DNA, the CDR3 is TGTGCCAGCACCTCTTTCACGAACACTGAAGCTTTCTTT.

This clonotype showed up just a few times. V and J are TRBV5-1 and TRBJ2-5, with 10 bases aligning to TRBD2. This CDR3 has 16 residues. V lost 5 bases to trimming and J lost 1 base; unmatched junction nucleotides: 8. The V gene's germline CDR1 is SGHRS and CDR2 YFSETQ. This CDR3 is CASSSNSGGPQETQYF. CDR3 bases: TGCGCCAGCAGTTCGAATAGCGGGGGGCCCCAAGAGACCCAGTACTTC.

In this sample, this clonotype turned up once. V usage is TRBV6-1 and J usage is TRBJ2-1; 7 nucleotides match TRBD2. Trimming cost V 6 bases and J 4 bases; bases outside gene matches: 12. Germline-derived CDR1 and CDR2 are MNHNS and SASEGT. This CDR3 region has 16 residues. CDR3: CASRPLGEGGYNEQFF. In nucleotides, the CDR3 is TGTGCCAGCAGACCACTGGGGGAGGGCGGATACAATGAGCAGTTCTTC.

The chain joins TRBV7-2 to TRBJ1-6, with a tentative D call TRBD1 (5 bases). Germline assignment: CDR1 SGHTA and CDR2 FQGNSA. This CDR3 contains 15 residues. V was clipped by 7 bases and J by 4 bases, with 14 bases between them. CDR3: CASTPSEGYNSPLHF. Here the CDR3 DNA reads TGTGCCAGCACCCCGAGCGAGGGGTATAATTCACCCCTCCACTTT.

The chain links TRBV4-3 to TRBJ2-7; D remains unclear. Germline V lookup: CDR1 LGHNA, CDR2 YSLEER. Trimming pared 3 bases from V and 7 bases from J, leaving 13 bases between. This CDR3 comprises 13 residues. Written as DNA, the CDR3 is TGCGCCAGCAGCCAGATTACCTCCGGGGAGCAGTACTTC. Its protein is CASSQITSGEQYF.

This clonotype was counted only a few times. The rearrangement uses TRBV12-3 or TRBV12-4 and TRBJ2-3; the D is unclear. V shed 5 bases and J shed 9 bases, with 15 bases lying between them. CDR3 length: 13 amino acids. The chain's CDR3 is CASSLPVVGTQYF. The CDR3 DNA is TGTGCCAGCAGTCTACCCGTCGTGGGGACGCAGTATTTT.

This clonotype has only a few counts. V is TRBV12-3 or TRBV12-4 and J is TRBJ1-1, with a tentative D call TRBD1 (5 bases). The CDR3 is 13 residues long. Trimming left V 7 bases short and J 1 base short, with 10 bases between. The CDR3 reads CASTRGENTEAFF. The CDR3 DNA sequence: TGTGCCAGCACCCGAGGGGAGAACACTGAAGCTTTCTTT.

This clonotype was detected ten times or more. The chain joins TRBV5-1 to TRBJ1-1; D gene unclear. V lost 7 bases, J lost 5 bases, and 21 bases lay in between. Germline CDR1 SGHRS, CDR2 YFSETQ. The CDR3 has 15 amino acids. The CDR3 is CASVIGPGSDTEAFF. DNA of the CDR3: TGCGCCAGCGTGATCGGGCCAGGTTCGGATACTGAAGCTTTCTTT.

The chain links TRBV29-1 to TRBJ2-7; maybe TRBD1 (6 bases). This CDR3 has 15 amino acids. Per germline, CDR1 SQVTM and CDR2 ANQGSEA. Trimming took 6 bases from V and 2 from J, leaving 20 bases between them. The CDR3 reads CSVAPGHLVAYEQYF. The DNA for the CDR3 is TGCAGCGTCGCTCCGGGACACTTGGTAGCCTACGAGCAGTACTTC.

This rearrangement joins TRBV20-1 to TRBJ1-6; 7 bases fit TRBD1. Trimming cost V 4 bases and J 10 bases; bases outside gene matches: 10. There are 14 residues in the CDR3. Germline V gives CDR1 DFQATT, CDR2 SNEGSKA (reference sequence). The CDR3 DNA follows: TGCAGTGCTAACAGACAGGGATTAGGATCACCCCTCCACTTT. It encodes CSANRQGLGSPLHF.

The rearrangement joins TRBV9 to TRBJ2-1; 10 nucleotides align to TRBD1. CDR1 is SGDLS, CDR2 YYNGEE, per germline. J gave up 5 bases and V 3 bases, and 5 bases lay outside the gene matches. The CDR3 is 15 residues long. CDR3 sequence reads: CASSEGQGSNNEQFF. The CDR3 nucleotides are TGTGCCAGCAGCGAGGGACAGGGGTCGAACAATGAGCAGTTCTTC.

This clonotype was recorded a few times. The chain links TRBV4-3 to TRBJ2-7, with a tentative D call TRBD2 (6 bases). The CDR3 length is 14 residues. Trimming shortened V by 2 bases and J by 0 bases, and 8 bases separated the two germline ends. Germline-derived CDR1 and CDR2 are LGHNA and YSLEER. This CDR3 is CASSQWGDSYEQYF. The CDR3 nucleotides read TGCGCCAGCAGCCAATGGGGGGACTCCTACGAGCAGTACTTC.

This chain links TRBV18 with TRBJ2-7; D possibly corresponds to TRBD1 (6 bases). The CDR3 runs to 14 residues. Per germline, CDR1 KGHSH and CDR2 LQKENI. V was clipped by 5 bases and J by 0 bases, with 11 bases between them. This CDR3 is CASSADRNSYEQYF. The CDR3 nucleotides read TGTGCCAGCTCAGCAGACAGGAACTCCTACGAGCAGTACTTC.

This clonotype was seen only a few times. V gene TRBV7-3 combines with J gene TRBJ2-7; 7 bases match TRBD1. The CDR3 sequence is 13 residues long. Germline values: CDR1 SGHTA, CDR2 FQGTGA. J gave up 6 bases and V 0 bases, and 2 bases lay outside the gene matches. CDR3 sequence (DNA): TGTGCCAGCAGCTTAACAAGGGGGCTCGAGCAGTACTTC. This codes for CASSLTRGLEQYF.

This clonotype was recorded a few times. The J gene is TRBJ2-1, the V gene TRBV11-2; the match to TRBD2 covers 11 bases. Germline V CDR1 and CDR2: SGHAT, FQNNGV. The CDR3 is 15 amino acids. V lost 6 bases, J lost 6 bases, and 7 bases stayed unmatched. CDR3: CASRGGTSGANEQFF. CDR3 bases: TGTGCCAGCAGGGGTGGGACTAGCGGAGCCAATGAGCAGTTCTTC.

The rearrangement uses TRBV29-1 and TRBJ2-3, with 8 bases fitting TRBD1. This CDR3 comprises 12 residues. Per the germline V gene, CDR1 is SQVTM and CDR2 is ANQGSEA. V was clipped by 6 bases and J by 2 bases; unmatched bases: 1. This chain's CDR3 is CSVDRVTDTQYF. Written as DNA, the CDR3 is TGCAGCGTGGACAGGGTCACAGATACGCAGTATTTT.

The chain joins TRBV7-8 to TRBJ1-5; D remains unclear. The CDR3 is 15 amino acids. CDR1 and CDR2 (germline): SGHVS, FQNEAQ. V was cut by 3 bases and J by 0 bases, with 9 bases left in between. The CDR3 sequence is CASSLTFNSNQPQHF. CDR3 coding DNA: TGTGCCAGCAGCTTGACTTTTAATAGCAATCAGCCCCAGCATTTT.

V usage is TRBV6-1 and J usage is TRBJ2-2, with 10 bases aligning to TRBD2. Trimming cost V 4 bases and J 6 bases; bases outside gene matches: 5. Germline CDR1 is MNHNS and CDR2 is SASEGT. The CDR3 covers 15 residues. The chain's CDR3 is CASSGSGRGAGELFF. For the CDR3, the DNA is TGTGCCAGCAGTGGAAGCGGGAGGGGCGCCGGGGAGCTGTTTTTT.

This clonotype has a handful of counts. This chain links TRBV11-1 with TRBJ2-7; no clear D gene. The CDR3 covers 15 residues. Looked up from germline, CDR1 is SGHAT and CDR2 is FQDESV (reference sequence). Trimming shortened V by 4 bases and J by 0 bases, and 13 bases separated the two germline ends. CDR3 region: CASSSYPMSSYEQYF. DNA for the CDR3: TGTGCCAGCAGCTCTTATCCTATGAGCTCCTACGAGCAGTACTTC.

The chain couples TRBV7-2 to TRBJ2-2; perhaps TRBD2 as D (5 bases). The CDR3 totals 16 residues. V was shortened by 5 bases and J by 1 base, with 14 bases between the two germline ends. The germline V gene encodes CDR1 SGHTA and CDR2 FQGNSA. The CDR3 region has the DNA TGTGCCAGCAGCATGGACTTGATGTGGAACACCGGGGAGCTGTTTTTT. It translates to CASSMDLMWNTGELFF.

This clonotype was counted between two and nine times. The chain links TRBV29-1 to TRBJ2-3; D might be TRBD2 (5 bases). This CDR3 has 15 residues. The germline gives CDR1 SQVTM, CDR2 ANQGSEA. V lost 4 bases and J lost 1, with 15 bases in between. The CDR3 reads CSVGRLRGGTDTQYF. As DNA, the CDR3 is TGCAGCGTTGGGCGACTCCGGGGTGGCACAGATACGCAGTATTTT.

This clonotype has only a few counts. The V call is TRBV20-1, the J call TRBJ1-6; a possible D gene is TRBD1 (5 bases). V lost 6 bases, J lost 9 bases, and 24 bases lay in between. CDR1 and CDR2 (germline): DFQATT, SNEGSKA (reference sequence). This CDR3 spans 16 amino acids. The CDR3 sequence: CSARVGGSQSGSPLHF. The DNA for the CDR3 is TGCAGTGCCCGAGTTGGGGGAAGCCAGTCGGGTTCACCCCTCCACTTT.

Many counts were recorded for this clonotype. CDR3 region: CASSPGQGRIYDEQFF. In DNA, the CDR3 is TGTGCCAGCAGCCCCGGACAGGGTAGGATTTACGATGAGCAGTTCTTC. The rearrangement links TRBV6-1 to TRBJ2-1, with 8 positions matching TRBD1. Trimming took 6 bases from V and 8 from J; bases not matched to a gene: 15. The length of the CDR3 is 16 residues. Germline V lookup: CDR1 MNHNS, CDR2 SASEGT.

The chain joins TRBV5-6 to TRBJ2-5; the D gene could be TRBD1 or TRBD2 (5 bases each). Germline assignment: CDR1 SGHDT and CDR2 YYEEEE. The CDR3 has 14 residues. Trimming took 9 bases from V and 3 from J, leaving 18 bases between them. The CDR3 nucleotides are TGTGCCATCAGTCCCGGGACCGCAAAAGAGACCCAGTACTTC. It is translated as CAISPGTAKETQYF.

This clonotype was counted at least ten times. The rearrangement joins TRBV12-3 or TRBV12-4 to TRBJ1-3; D gene uncertain. Trimming stripped 2 bases from V and 4 bases from J, with 9 bases between. The CDR3 extends over 14 amino acids. The CDR3 region is CASSLPQPGNTIYF. CDR3 sequence (DNA): TGTGCCAGCAGTTTACCCCAACCGGGAAACACCATATATTTT.